These 27 T cell receptor beta chains share one sample of origin, sequenced in a study of blood T cell repertoires in COVID-19 (dated by TCRdb to 2019 to 2021). The method behind the library was the immunoSEQ multiplex PCR assay. Sourced from immuneACCESS, this table was stored by TCRdb with only in-frame sequences that have V and J called. A share of the clones is absent; for the studies checked, an unresolved V gene accounts for under half, and the remainder has no known explanation. For this sample the table gives under 250,000 clones, of which approximately 83% were detected only once. The ten largest clones represent around 3.5% of the sample. Sequenced input: PBMCs or T cells enriched from blood (not recorded which). Every receptor here comes from a woman aged 35 to 49 who had been exposed to COVID-19.

The chain uses TRBV12-3 or TRBV12-4 and TRBJ1-1; no firm D call. The CDR3 has 13 amino acids. Trimming left V 4 bases short and J 0 bases short, with 6 bases between. In DNA, the CDR3 is TGTGCCAGCAGTTGGCAAATGAACACTGAAGCTTTCTTT. This sequence encodes CASSWQMNTEAFF.

The genes are TRBV3-1 (or the pseudogene TRBV3-2) and TRBJ1-1; D call uncertain. The CDR3 consists of 18 residues. Germline assignment: CDR1 LGHDT and CDR2 YNNKEL (reference sequence). V lost 4 bases and J lost 2, with 23 bases in between. CDR3: CASSPRRGRSDENTEAFF. The CDR3 region has the DNA TGTGCCAGCAGCCCCCGGCGGGGAAGGTCGGATGAAAACACTGAAGCTTTCTTT.

This clone was seen only a few times. The V call is TRBV7-2, the J call TRBJ2-1; 13 bases are a match to TRBD2. Per germline, CDR1 SGHTA and CDR2 FQGNSA. J gave up 9 bases and V 3 bases, and 5 bases lay outside the gene matches. The CDR3 has 15 amino acids. The CDR3 is CASSLTSGGNGEQFF. CDR3 in DNA: TGTGCCAGCAGCTTGACTAGCGGGGGGAACGGTGAGCAGTTCTTC.

The rearrangement joins TRBV7-9 to TRBJ1-2; perhaps TRBD1 as D (5 bases). V lost 7 bases to trimming and J lost 6 bases, with 12 bases between them. Per germline, CDR1 SEHNR and CDR2 FQNEAQ (reference sequence). The CDR3 is made up of 12 amino acids. CDR3 bases: TGTGCCAGCACCCAACAGGAGAATGGCTACACCTTC. It yields the protein CASTQQENGYTF. Complete variable domain (other parts from reference TRBV7-9 and TRBJ1-2): DTGVSQNPRHKITKRGQNVTFRCDPISEHNRLYWYRQTLGQGPEFLTYFQNEAQLEKSRLLSDRFSAERPKGSFSTLEIQRTEQGDSAMYLCASTQQENGYTFGSGTRLTVV.

This clone occurred once. The rearrangement links TRBV28 to TRBJ2-7; TRBD2 matches at 11 bases. Trimming at V came to 8 bases and at J to 2 bases, leaving 2 bases not matched to a gene. The CDR3 runs to 13 residues. Germline lookup yields CDR1 MDHEN and CDR2 SYDVKM. CDR3 region: CASSSGGTYEQYF. The CDR3 DNA is TGTGCCAGCTCTAGCGGGGGGACCTACGAGCAGTACTTC.

The J gene is TRBJ1-1, the V gene TRBV11-1; D is undetermined. CDR1 is SGHAT and CDR2 is FQDESV in the germline V gene (reference sequence). Trimming removed 1 base at V and 4 bases at J, with 13 bases between. The CDR3 contains 15 residues. CDR3 sequence reads: CASSLVGSRGTEAFF. CDR3 in DNA: TGTGCCAGCAGCTTAGTCGGTTCGCGGGGCACTGAAGCTTTCTTT.

The sample holds one count of this clone. The chain is built from TRBV14 and TRBJ2-7; no clear D. In germline, CDR1 is SGHDN, CDR2 FVKESK. This CDR3 has 14 residues. Trimming pared 1 base from V and 6 bases from J, leaving 13 bases between. This chain's CDR3 is CASSQVRSVREQYF. In DNA form, the CDR3 reads TGTGCCAGCAGCCAAGTGAGGTCGGTGCGCGAGCAGTACTTC.

This chain connects TRBV7-2 to TRBJ2-7; TRBD2 aligns across 9 bases. Germline values: CDR1 SGHTA, CDR2 FQGNSA. The ends lost 1 base at V and 3 bases at J; junction bases unmatched: 7. The CDR3 runs to 16 residues. The CDR3 sequence is CASSLDTASGNYEQYF. CDR3 DNA sequence: TGTGCCAGCAGCTTAGATACCGCTAGCGGGAACTACGAGCAGTACTTC.

The rearrangement joins TRBV7-3 to TRBJ1-1, with 7 bases that match TRBD1. The CDR3 has 14 amino acids. Germline V CDR1 and CDR2: SGHTA, FQGTGA. Trimming removed 7 bases from V and 2 bases from J; junction bases left unmatched: 7. CDR3 bases: TGTGCCAGCACCCGGACAGGCGTTAACACTGAAGCTTTCTTT. Translation gives CASTRTGVNTEAFF.

This CDR3 is CATRGGRALTDTQYF. DNA for the CDR3: TGTGCCACCCGAGGTGGGCGGGCCCTCACAGATACGCAGTATTTT. This rearrangement joins TRBV2 to TRBJ2-3, with a possible D match to TRBD2 (5 bases). This CDR3 spans 15 amino acids. Germline V gene lookup returns CDR1 SNHLY and CDR2 FYNNEI. Trimming stripped 10 bases from V and 2 bases from J, with 19 bases between.

V is TRBV10-3 and J is TRBJ2-2; tentatively, D is TRBD2 (5 bases). Per germline, CDR1 ENHRY and CDR2 SYGVKD. This CDR3 comprises 15 residues. V was shortened by 0 bases and J by 5 bases, with 10 bases between the two germline ends. CDR3 amino acids: CAISESRARTGELFF. The DNA for the CDR3 is TGTGCCATCAGTGAGTCGAGGGCAAGGACCGGGGAGCTGTTTTTT.

This sequence joins TRBV7-8 and TRBJ1-1; D is perhaps TRBD1 (5 bases). Germline CDR1 and CDR2: SGHVS and FQNEAQ. V lost 3 bases and J 4 bases, leaving 12 bases between the germline ends. The CDR3 covers 14 residues. Here the CDR3 reads CASSLTRGGTEAFF. The CDR3, as DNA: TGTGCCAGCAGCTTGACCCGGGGGGGCACTGAAGCTTTCTTT.

The rearrangement uses TRBV6-6 and TRBJ2-7; D might be TRBD2 (5 bases). CDR1 MNHNY and CDR2 SVGAGI come from the germline V gene (reference sequence). CDR3 length: 14 residues. V gave up 6 bases and J gave up 3 bases, with 15 bases separating them. This CDR3 reads CASSTPTGFYEQYF. Written as DNA, the CDR3 is TGTGCCAGCAGCACGCCGACGGGGTTCTACGAGCAGTACTTC.

This rearrangement joins TRBV30 to TRBJ2-7; the D gene is possibly TRBD1 (6 bases). Germline V gives CDR1 GTSNPN, CDR2 SVGIG (reference sequence). The CDR3 spans 14 residues. V shed 0 bases and J shed 0 bases, with 9 bases lying between them. The CDR3 region is CAWSVAGASYEQYF. As DNA, the CDR3 is TGTGCCTGGAGTGTCGCAGGGGCCTCCTACGAGCAGTACTTC. Looking up the rest from reference TRBV30 and TRBJ2-7 gives the full variable domain: SQTIHQWPATLVQPVGSPLSLECTVEGTSNPNLYWYRQAAGRGLQLLFYSVGIGQISSEVPQNLSASRPQDRQFILSSKKLLLSDSGFYLCAWSVAGASYEQYFGPGTRLTVT.

This rearrangement joins TRBV5-1 to TRBJ2-7; TRBD1 aligns across 10 bases. The CDR3 is 20 amino acids. J lost 2 bases, V lost 0 bases, and 17 bases had no gene match. Germline lookup yields CDR1 SGHRS and CDR2 YFSETQ. The chain's CDR3 is CASSLVPGQGPKLPPYEQYF. The CDR3 nucleotides are TGCGCCAGCAGCTTGGTCCCGGGACAGGGGCCGAAACTACCCCCCTACGAGCAGTACTTC.

This clone was found a few times. This rearrangement joins TRBV19 to TRBJ2-7; D unresolved. Trimming took 2 bases from V and 1 from J, leaving 9 bases between them. CDR1 LNHDA and CDR2 SQIVND come from the germline V gene (reference sequence). The CDR3 consists of 14 residues. The CDR3 here is CASSIFGNSYEQYF. The CDR3 DNA is TGTGCCAGTAGTATATTTGGCAATTCCTACGAGCAGTACTTC.

V and J are TRBV7-9 and TRBJ1-2; 9 bases align to TRBD1. The CDR3 has 14 amino acids. CDR1 and CDR2 from the germline V gene are SEHNR and FQNEAQ (reference sequence). Trimming removed 5 bases from V and 2 bases from J; junction bases left unmatched: 3. CDR3 sequence reads: CASSETGGNYGYTF. The DNA for the CDR3 is TGTGCCAGCAGCGAGACAGGGGGGAACTATGGCTACACCTTC.

In nucleotides, the CDR3 is TGTGCCAGCAGCCAAGGCGCGGGGGGCTCCACAGATACGCAGTATTTT. Residues: CASSQGAGGSTDTQYF. V gene TRBV3-1 (or the pseudogene TRBV3-2) combines with J gene TRBJ2-3; 8 nucleotides match TRBD2. Germline lookup yields CDR1 LGHDT and CDR2 YNNKEL (reference sequence). CDR3 length: 16 residues. V shed 1 base and J 2 bases; nucleotides not matched to a gene: 5.

DNA for the CDR3: TGTGCCAGCAGCCCAAGACAGCCTGGTATGAATGAGCAGTTCTTC. This codes for CASSPRQPGMNEQFF. J is TRBJ2-1 and V is TRBV7-2; maybe TRBD1 (5 bases). Germline V lookup: CDR1 SGHTA, CDR2 FQGNSA. CDR3 length equals 15 residues. V was pared by 5 bases and J by 7 bases, with 18 bases between.

This clone showed up just once. The rearrangement uses TRBV7-2 and TRBJ1-4; 7 bases are a match to TRBD1. CDR3 size: 14 residues. Per the germline V gene, CDR1 is SGHTA and CDR2 is FQGNSA. The J segment lost 7 bases and the V segment lost 6 bases, leaving 8 bases of the junction unmatched. Here the CDR3 reads CASSQGGASEKLFF. In DNA form, the CDR3 reads TGTGCCAGCAGTCAAGGGGGCGCGTCTGAAAAACTGTTTTTT.

The genes are TRBV2 and TRBJ1-1; a weak D match, TRBD1 (5 bases). The CDR3 is 15 residues long. Deletions cut 1 base from V and 4 bases from J, with 13 bases between. Per the germline V gene, CDR1 is SNHLY and CDR2 is FYNNEI. CDR3 bases: TGTGCCAGCAGTGAAGGAGGTCCCGACAGCACTGAAGCTTTCTTT. Protein product: CASSEGGPDSTEAFF.

The V call is TRBV5-1, the J call TRBJ1-1; D possibly corresponds to TRBD1 (5 bases). There are 16 residues in the CDR3. CDR1 and CDR2 from the germline V gene are SGHRS and YFSETQ. Trimming pared 0 bases from V and 1 base from J, leaving 13 bases between. The CDR3 nucleotides are TGCGCCAGCAGCTTGGGACAGAGGATGGAGAACACTGAAGCTTTCTTT. It codes for CASSLGQRMENTEAFF.

The chain uses TRBV9 and TRBJ1-2, with D tentatively TRBD1 (6 bases). This CDR3 comprises 17 residues. Germline assignment: CDR1 SGDLS and CDR2 YYNGEE. The V gene lost 6 bases and the J gene lost 2 bases, with 23 bases spanning the gap. CDR3 amino acids: CASTPPGPGVGNYGYTF. In DNA form, the CDR3 reads TGTGCCAGCACCCCCCCAGGTCCAGGGGTCGGGAACTATGGCTACACCTTC. Together with reference TRBV9 and TRBJ1-2, the CDR3 gives the full variable domain: DSGVTQTPKHLITATGQRVTLRCSPRSGDLSVYWYQQSLDQGLQFLIQYYNGEERAKGNILERFSAQQFPDLHSELNLSSLELGDSALYFCASTPPGPGVGNYGYTFGSGTRLTVV.

This clone was seen just once. The chain recombines TRBV19 with TRBJ2-5, with a weak D call TRBD2 (6 bases). V lost 3 bases, J lost 1 base, and 12 bases lay in between. Germline-derived CDR1 and CDR2 are LNHDA and SQIVND (reference sequence). The CDR3 consists of 15 residues. CDR3 bases: TGTGCCAGTAGTATTAACCTAGCGCGCCAAGAGACCCAGTACTTC. Translating gives CASSINLARQETQYF.

The rearrangement links TRBV11-3 to TRBJ1-2; maybe TRBD1 (6 bases). The V gene's germline CDR1 is SGHNT and CDR2 YENEEA. V lost 4 bases and J lost 13, with 19 bases in between. The CDR3 is 13 amino acids. The CDR3 sequence is CASSSGGQSGPTF. CDR3 DNA: TGTGCCAGCAGCTCCGGAGGACAGTCGGGACCCACCTTC.

The V and J genes are TRBV12-5 and TRBJ2-4; perhaps TRBD2 as D (7 bases). Germline CDR1 is LGHNT and CDR2 is FRNRAP. The CDR3 is 17 amino acids. V lost 3 bases to trimming and J lost 0 bases, with 15 bases between them. The CDR3 DNA is TGTGCTAGTGGTTTCTGGAACAGGGAGGGAGCCAAAAACATTCAGTACTTC. It translates to CASGFWNREGAKNIQYF. Drawing the rest from reference TRBV12-5 and TRBJ2-4, the complete variable domain is DARVTQTPRHKVTEMGQEVTMRCQPILGHNTVFWYRQTMMQGLELLAYFRNRAPLDDSGMPKDRFSAEMPDATLATLKIQPSEPRDSAVYFCASGFWNREGAKNIQYFGAGTRLSVL.

CDR3 sequence (DNA): TGTGCCATCAGCGCCGGGACAGGGGCGTGGGGTGAGCAGTACTTC. Its translation is CAISAGTGAWGEQYF. This chain uses TRBV10-3 with TRBJ2-7; TRBD1 matches at 10 bases. In germline, CDR1 is ENHRY, CDR2 SYGVKD. The CDR3 sequence is 15 residues long. The V and J ends lost 6 bases and 7 bases, in that order; junction bases with no gene match: 12.